The clone carrying this T cell receptor beta chain came up many times. No cell fractionation was done, so the repertoire covers all unsorted peripheral blood T cells. This entry belongs to a study of HIV-infected patients and healthy controls. Trimming cost V 4 bases and J 2 bases, with 24 bases left between them. This CDR3 has 18 residues. CDR1 and CDR2 from the germline V gene are SGHRS and YFSETQ. Reverse transcription used around 500 ng RNA and constant-region primers for alpha and beta. Separate chain-specific third strand synthesis with multiplexing indices produced the alpha and beta libraries. Each molecule carried a 12-nucleotide identifier made of two joined random hexamers added before amplification. One entry per CDR3 protein, called by TCRdb with MiXCR from the 5' RACE reads. The sample records over 10,000 distinct CDR3 sequences, about 5.1% being singletons.

The V gene is TRBV5-1, the J gene TRBJ1-2; D possibly corresponds to TRBD1 (6 bases). The sequencing sample was made of blood. The clonotype comes from an adult in good health. CDR3 nucleotide sequence: TGCGCCAGCAGCCCCGGCGAGGGCGCGGGGGCTTGGAACTATGGCTACACCTTC. Its protein product is CASSPGEGAGAWNYGYTF.